This entry lists 25 T cell receptor beta chains sequenced from one sample in a study of technical replicates of blood from a handful of donors. Measured with immunoSEQ multiplex PCR; TCRdb has only the in-frame clones, and not every one. The table shows over 85,000 clones, with about 95% occurring only once. Sequencing was carried out using T cells isolated from PBMCs. These receptors originate from a human donor in good health.

This clone showed up just once. V and J are TRBV6-1 and TRBJ2-1, with D unclear. The germline V and J ends were trimmed by 3 bases and 6 bases, with 6 bases remaining between them. The CDR3 runs to 12 residues. CDR1 is MNHNS, CDR2 SASEGT, per germline. CDR3 region: CASSDPGNEQFF. The CDR3 bases are TGTGCCAGCAGTGATCCAGGCAATGAGCAGTTCTTC.

The chain recombines TRBV9 with TRBJ1-1, with TRBD1 as a possible D gene (5 bases). The CDR3 consists of 15 residues. V was shortened by 0 bases and J by 1 base, with 10 bases between the two germline ends. Germline V lookup: CDR1 SGDLS, CDR2 YYNGEE. The CDR3 DNA is TGTGCCAGCAGCGTAGATGGGGGAGGGAACACTGAAGCTTTCTTT. It codes for CASSVDGGGNTEAFF.

This rearrangement joins TRBV5-4 to TRBJ2-6; D ambiguous. Germline CDR1 is SGHNT and CDR2 is YYREEE (reference sequence). The CDR3 extends over 14 amino acids. V was clipped by 3 bases and J by 0 bases, with 4 bases between them. CDR3 region: CASSWSSGANVLTF. CDR3 DNA: TGTGCCAGCAGCTGGAGCTCTGGGGCCAACGTCCTGACTTTC.

The chain couples TRBV28 to TRBJ1-4; D is unclear. Trimming took off 5 bases at V and 8 bases at J, with 15 bases between the two ends. From germline, CDR1 is MDHEN and CDR2 SYDVKM. The CDR3 has 14 residues. The CDR3: CASSRHGRGEKLFF. The CDR3 coding sequence is TGTGCCAGCAGTCGCCATGGGAGAGGAGAAAAACTGTTTTTT. The full variable domain, in which reference TRBV28 and TRBJ1-4 provide the parts outside the CDR3, is DVKVTQSSRYLVKRTGEKVFLECVQDMDHENMFWYRQDPGLGLRLIYFSYDVKMKEKGDIPEGYSVSREKKERFSLILESASTNQTSMYLCASSRHGRGEKLFFGSGTQLSVL.

The chain combines TRBV5-8 with TRBJ1-4, with D perhaps matching TRBD1 (5 bases). The CDR3 covers 14 residues. Per germline, CDR1 SGHTS and CDR2 YDEGEE. V was pared by 1 base and J by 5 bases, with 9 bases between. CDR3 sequence: CASSLLGGNEKLFF. In DNA, the CDR3 is TGTGCCAGCAGCTTGCTCGGGGGAAATGAAAAACTGTTTTTT.

The chain combines TRBV28 with TRBJ1-2, with 7 bases identical to TRBD1. This CDR3 spans 14 amino acids. The germline CDR1 and CDR2 sequences are MDHEN and SYDVKM. V was clipped by 6 bases and J by 5 bases; unmatched bases: 9. This CDR3 is CASSSGTALYGYTF. The CDR3 DNA reads TGTGCCAGCAGCTCCGGGACAGCCCTTTATGGCTACACCTTC.

J is TRBJ2-7 and V is TRBV2, with 7 bases fitting TRBD2. CDR1 SNHLY and CDR2 FYNNEI come from the germline V gene. The CDR3 spans 15 residues. V lost 7 bases to trimming and J lost 3 bases; unmatched junction nucleotides: 12. In nucleotides, the CDR3 is TGTGCCAGCATTTCTTCAAGCGGGGTCCTCTACGAGCAGTACTTC. Residues: CASISSSGVLYEQYF.

The J gene is TRBJ2-7, the V gene TRBV10-3, with TRBD1 matching 8 bases. With 7 bases clipped from V and 2 bases from J, the junction kept 4 bases outside the gene matches. CDR3 size: 13 residues. The germline V gene encodes CDR1 ENHRY and CDR2 SYGVKD. The CDR3, as DNA: TGTGCCATCAATTCAGGGGGCCCCTACGAGCAGTACTTC. This codes for CAINSGGPYEQYF.

V gene TRBV2 combines with J gene TRBJ2-7; the D is unclear. CDR3 length equals 13 residues. Trimming left V 4 bases short and J 6 bases short, with 13 bases between. CDR1 is SNHLY and CDR2 is FYNNEI in the germline V gene. CDR3 residues: CASSVMSVGEQYF. The CDR3 region has the DNA TGTGCCAGCAGTGTGATGAGCGTAGGCGAGCAGTACTTC.

The chain has TRBV10-3 and TRBJ2-1; a possible D gene is TRBD1 (6 bases). V was pared by 3 bases and J by 8 bases, with 14 bases between. This CDR3 has 14 amino acids. CDR1 and CDR2 from the germline V gene are ENHRY and SYGVKD. For the CDR3, the DNA is TGTGCCATCAGTGAAGTAGGGGGTGGCGATGAGCAGTTCTTC. This encodes CAISEVGGGDEQFF.

The CDR3 is CASRPIGWEEQFF. For the CDR3, the DNA is TGTGCCAGCAGACCAATCGGGTGGGAGGAGCAGTTCTTC. J is TRBJ2-1 and V is TRBV7-9, with D maybe TRBD2 (5 bases). Germline V gene lookup returns CDR1 SEHNR and CDR2 FQNEAQ (reference sequence). V was cut by 6 bases and J by 10 bases, with 16 bases left in between. This CDR3 comprises 13 residues.

This clone was found a few times. The chain links TRBV28 to TRBJ2-7; the match to TRBD1 covers 11 bases. The CDR3 runs to 15 residues. The germline V gene encodes CDR1 MDHEN and CDR2 SYDVKM. With 2 bases clipped from V and 3 bases from J, the junction kept 3 bases outside the gene matches. For the CDR3, the DNA is TGTGCCAGCAGTTTACCGGGGACAGGGGGCTACGAGCAGTACTTC. It codes for CASSLPGTGGYEQYF.

The chain has TRBV19 and TRBJ1-2; no firm D call. Germline CDR1 is LNHDA and CDR2 is SQIVND (reference sequence). This CDR3 has 15 residues. Trimming removed 7 bases at V and 4 bases at J, with 19 bases between. The CDR3 nucleotides are TGTGCCAGTACCCCATCCCGGGTCCCAAGCTATGGCTACACCTTC. Protein sequence: CASTPSRVPSYGYTF. The full variable domain, its missing parts supplied by reference TRBV19 and TRBJ1-2, is DGGITQSPKYLFRKEGQNVTLSCEQNLNHDAMYWYRQDPGQGLRLIYYSQIVNDFQKGDIAEGYSVSREKKESFPLTVTSAQKNPTAFYLCASTPSRVPSYGYTFGSGTRLTVV.

This chain links TRBV21-1 with TRBJ1-1. TRBV21-1 is a known pseudogene. The CDR3 sequence is 15 residues long. The CDR3 region is CASSKAELGNTEAFF. The CDR3 nucleotides read TGTGCCAGCAGCAAAGCGGAACTAGGGAACACTGAAGCTTTCTTT.

DNA of the CDR3: TGTGCCAGCAGCGCCGCGAATGAGGGCAATCAGCCCCAGCATTTT. Translation gives CASSAANEGNQPQHF. The chain employs TRBV7-9 and TRBJ1-5, with D unresolved. Between the trimmed V and J ends, which lost 5 bases and 2 bases, there was a span of 13 bases. CDR1 is SEHNR, CDR2 FQNEAQ, per germline (reference sequence). The length of the CDR3 is 15 residues. Complete variable domain (other parts from reference TRBV7-9 and TRBJ1-5): DTGVSQNPRHKITKRGQNVTFRCDPISEHNRLYWYRQTLGQGPEFLTYFQNEAQLEKSRLLSDRFSAERPKGSFSTLEIQRTEQGDSAMYLCASSAANEGNQPQHFGDGTRLSIL.

The V gene is TRBV6-5, the J gene TRBJ2-1; TRBD2 aligns across 8 bases. V gave up 6 bases and J gave up 7 bases; unmatched junction bases: 5. CDR1 MNHEY and CDR2 SVGAGI come from the germline V gene. CDR3 size: 13 residues. CDR3 coding DNA: TGTGCCAGCAGGTCGGGACTAGGAAATGAGCAGTTCTTC. Amino acids: CASRSGLGNEQFF.

The chain couples TRBV6-5 to TRBJ2-1; 7 bases align to TRBD2. V shed 2 bases and J 8 bases; nucleotides not matched to a gene: 12. The length of the CDR3 is 16 residues. Germline V lookup: CDR1 MNHEY, CDR2 SVGAGI. The CDR3 protein is CASSYPLAGALYEQFF. The DNA of the CDR3 is TGTGCCAGCAGTTACCCGCTGGCGGGAGCTCTATATGAGCAGTTCTTC.

This chain joins TRBV7-3 and TRBJ2-7; 7 nucleotides align to TRBD1. CDR3 length: 15 amino acids. Germline trimming cut 1 base from V and 3 bases from J; bases unmatched to any gene: 6. CDR1 and CDR2 (germline): SGHTA, FQGTGA. CDR3: CASSLNGGQSYEQYF. DNA for the CDR3: TGTGCCAGCAGCTTAAATGGGGGACAGAGCTACGAGCAGTACTTC.

V usage is TRBV7-6 and J usage is TRBJ2-7, with a possible D match to TRBD1 (5 bases). Germline V CDR1 and CDR2: SGHVS, FNYEAQ. The CDR3 sequence is 16 residues long. V shed 2 bases and J shed 3 bases, with 17 bases lying between them. In DNA form, the CDR3 reads TGTGCCAGCAGCTTAAGGGTCGCGTCCAGGGACTACGAGCAGTACTTC. It encodes CASSLRVASRDYEQYF.

This sequence joins TRBV4-3 and TRBJ2-2, with 10 bases identical to TRBD2. The CDR3 is 16 amino acids. After removal of 4 bases from V and 4 bases from J, the junction contained 6 bases not matched to a gene. CDR1 is LGHNA, CDR2 YSLEER, per germline. The CDR3 nucleotides are TGCGCCAGCAGCCTGATAGCGGGAGGAGGCACCGGGGAGCTGTTTTTT. Protein sequence: CASSLIAGGGTGELFF.

The gene calls are TRBV5-4 and TRBJ2-3; D ambiguous. V was shortened by 7 bases and J by 5 bases, with 8 bases between the two germline ends. The CDR3 has 11 residues. Germline V gene lookup returns CDR1 SGHNT and CDR2 YYREEE (reference sequence). In DNA form, the CDR3 reads TGTGCCAGCGTATTTAGAGATACGCAGTATTTT. Its protein product is CASVFRDTQYF.

V is TRBV19 and J is TRBJ2-1, with D unresolved. Germline values: CDR1 LNHDA, CDR2 SQIVND (reference sequence). Trimming cost V 3 bases and J 3 bases, with 6 bases left between them. The CDR3 loop spans 13 amino acids. The CDR3 loop is CASSMARYNEQFF. The CDR3 region has the DNA TGTGCCAGTAGTATGGCCCGCTACAATGAGCAGTTCTTC.

V gene TRBV6-1 combines with J gene TRBJ2-5; perhaps TRBD1 as D (6 bases). There are 14 residues in the CDR3. V was pared by 5 bases and J by 5 bases, with 15 bases between. Germline CDR1 is MNHNS and CDR2 is SASEGT. DNA for the CDR3: TGTGCCAGCAGTCCCAGGGGCGTCAGGGAGACCCAGTACTTC. Protein product: CASSPRGVRETQYF.

The CDR3 reads CAWSVGLAEYTDTQYF. CDR3 sequence (DNA): TGTGCCTGGAGTGTAGGGCTAGCGGAGTACACAGATACGCAGTATTTT. The genes are TRBV30 and TRBJ2-3, with 7 bases fitting TRBD2. After removal of 0 bases from V and 2 bases from J, the junction contained 8 bases not matched to a gene. This CDR3 is built from 16 residues. CDR1 and CDR2 (germline): GTSNPN, SVGIG (reference sequence).

The chain couples TRBV4-1 to TRBJ2-3; D is uncertain. This CDR3 is built from 13 residues. The V end was cut by 2 bases, the J end by 2 bases, with 5 bases between. In germline, CDR1 is MGHRA, CDR2 YSYEKL. CDR3 protein: CASSQSYTDTQYF. The CDR3 bases are TGCGCCAGCAGCCAATCTTACACAGATACGCAGTATTTT.